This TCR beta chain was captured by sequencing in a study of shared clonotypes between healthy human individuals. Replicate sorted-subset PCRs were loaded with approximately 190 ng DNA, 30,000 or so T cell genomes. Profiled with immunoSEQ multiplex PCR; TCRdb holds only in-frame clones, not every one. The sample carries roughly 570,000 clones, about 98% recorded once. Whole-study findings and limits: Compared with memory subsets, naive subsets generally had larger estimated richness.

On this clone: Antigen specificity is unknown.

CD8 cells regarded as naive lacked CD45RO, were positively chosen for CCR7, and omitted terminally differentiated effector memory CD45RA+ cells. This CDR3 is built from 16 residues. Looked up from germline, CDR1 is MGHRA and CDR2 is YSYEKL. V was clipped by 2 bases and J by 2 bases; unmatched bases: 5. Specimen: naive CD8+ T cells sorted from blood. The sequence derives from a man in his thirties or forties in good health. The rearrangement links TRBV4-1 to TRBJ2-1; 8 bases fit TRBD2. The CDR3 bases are TGCGCCAGCAGCCAAATACTAGCGGATGCCTACAATGAGCAGTTCTTC. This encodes CASSQILADAYNEQFF.